This T cell receptor beta chain was observed in a study of T cell repertoires in cytomegalovirus infection. As for the study in general: Recently described HLA-C-restricted plus well-studied HLA-B-restricted CMV epitopes were used. Public TCR beta signatures provided an indication of both CMV infection and a matching HLA type. Broader study findings: Summed frequency of public TCR beta families distinguished CMV carriers with the relevant HLA. In two of eight donors, the top clonotype was HLA-C-restricted CMV-specific.

V dropped 6 bases and J dropped 4 bases, with 12 bases sitting between them. CDR3 length: 13 residues. As concerns this clonotype: Its antigen is currently unknown.

TCRdb processed the reads anew with MiXCR; each CDR3 protein has one entry. The table includes some 800,000 distinct CDR3 sequences, 32% detected once. This sequence joins TRBV12-3 or TRBV12-4 and TRBJ1-2; D gene ambiguous. This TCR was recovered from a human donor in good health (CMV status not recorded). Some clones in this sample may be carry-over from other donors' samples. The material was cultured CD8+ T cells from PBMCs, obtained from culture after CMV antigen stimulation. The DNA of the CDR3 is TGTGCCAGCAGCCCGCAGGTGGGCTATGGCTACACCTTC. Translated, it gives CASSPQVGYGYTF.